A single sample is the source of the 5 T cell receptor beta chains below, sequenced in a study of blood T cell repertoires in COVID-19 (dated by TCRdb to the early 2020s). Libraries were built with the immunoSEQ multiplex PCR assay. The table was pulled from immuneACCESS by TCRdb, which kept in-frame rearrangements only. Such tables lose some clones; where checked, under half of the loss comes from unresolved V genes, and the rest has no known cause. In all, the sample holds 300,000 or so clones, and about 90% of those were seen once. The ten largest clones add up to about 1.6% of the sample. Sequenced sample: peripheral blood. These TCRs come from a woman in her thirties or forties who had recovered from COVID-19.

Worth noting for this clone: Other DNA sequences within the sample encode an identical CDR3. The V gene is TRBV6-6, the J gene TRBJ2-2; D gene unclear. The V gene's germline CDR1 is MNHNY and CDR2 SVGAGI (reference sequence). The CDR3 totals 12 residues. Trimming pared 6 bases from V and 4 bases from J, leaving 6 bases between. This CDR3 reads CASSSVTGELFF. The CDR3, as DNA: TGTGCCAGCAGCTCTGTCACCGGGGAGCTGTTTTTT.

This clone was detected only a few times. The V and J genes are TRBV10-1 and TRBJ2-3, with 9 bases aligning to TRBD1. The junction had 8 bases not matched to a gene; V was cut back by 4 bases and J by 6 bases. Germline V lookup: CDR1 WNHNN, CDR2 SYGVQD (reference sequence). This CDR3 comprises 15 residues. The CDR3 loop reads CASSGAGQGSDTQYF. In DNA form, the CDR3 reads TGCGCCAGCAGTGGGGCGGGACAGGGCTCCGATACGCAGTATTTT.

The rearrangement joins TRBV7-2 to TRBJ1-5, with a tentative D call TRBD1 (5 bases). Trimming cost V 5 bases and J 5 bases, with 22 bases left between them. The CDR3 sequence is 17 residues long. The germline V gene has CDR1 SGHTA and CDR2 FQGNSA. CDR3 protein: CASSPRGITRVDQPQHF. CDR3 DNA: TGTGCCAGCAGCCCCCGGGGGATAACCCGGGTGGATCAGCCCCAGCATTTT.

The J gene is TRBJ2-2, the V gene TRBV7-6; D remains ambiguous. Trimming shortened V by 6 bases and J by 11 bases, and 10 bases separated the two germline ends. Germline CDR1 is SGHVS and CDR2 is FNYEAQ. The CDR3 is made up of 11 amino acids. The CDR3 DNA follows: TGTGCCAGCAGAACGGGTCGAGAGCTGTTTTTT. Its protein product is CASRTGRELFF.

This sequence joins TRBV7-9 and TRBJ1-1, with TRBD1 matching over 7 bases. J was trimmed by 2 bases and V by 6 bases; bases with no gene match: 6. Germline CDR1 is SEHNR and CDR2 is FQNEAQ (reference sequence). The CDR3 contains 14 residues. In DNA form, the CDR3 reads TGTGCCAGCAGGGCAGGGACAGCCAACACTGAAGCTTTCTTT. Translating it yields CASRAGTANTEAFF.